These 9 T cell receptor beta chains came from one sample sequenced in a study of immune characteristics of hereditary and idiopathic chronic pancreatitis. Total pancreatectomy with islet autotransplantation was the source of the chronic pancreatitis pancreas tissue. Measured with immunoSEQ multiplex PCR; TCRdb has only the in-frame clones, and not every one. The data show more than 8,500 clones, 70% to 80% seen once. Input material: pancreas tissue with idiopathic chronic pancreatitis. The receptors originated from a human donor with chronic pancreatitis.

The chain combines TRBV2 with TRBJ1-6; D unresolved. The CDR3 spans 15 residues. Per the germline V gene, CDR1 is SNHLY and CDR2 is FYNNEI. Trimming stripped 4 bases from V and 6 bases from J, with 13 bases between. CDR3 DNA sequence: TGTGCCAGCAGTGCGGGCACCCCCTCTAATTCACCCCTCCACTTT. It encodes CASSAGTPSNSPLHF. The full variable domain, completed using reference TRBV2 and TRBJ1-6, is EPEVTQTPSHQVTQMGQEVILRCVPISNHLYFYWYRQILGQKVEFLVSFYNNEISEKSEIFDDQFSVERPDGSNFTLKIRSTKLEDSAMYFCASSAGTPSNSPLHFGNGTRLTVT.

The rearrangement uses TRBV28 and TRBJ1-2; weak D call: TRBD1 (5 bases). The CDR3 is 13 amino acids. V dropped 3 bases and J dropped 4 bases, with 9 bases sitting between them. Germline CDR1 reads MDHEN; CDR2 reads SYDVKM. The CDR3 DNA reads TGTGCCAGCAGTTTTCAGGGACGCTATGGCTACACCTTC. Amino acid sequence: CASSFQGRYGYTF.

The chain has TRBV6-2 or TRBV6-3 and TRBJ2-1; D possibly corresponds to TRBD1 (7 bases). CDR1 and CDR2 (germline): MNHEY, SVGEGT. CDR3 size: 14 residues. V lost 5 bases, J lost 7 bases, and 15 bases lay in between. The CDR3 reads CASSGGQEGNEQFF. In DNA, the CDR3 is TGTGCCAGCAGTGGCGGACAGGAGGGAAATGAGCAGTTCTTC.

There are a few counts of this clone. The CDR3 here is CASSRKLGAGSITDTQYF. DNA for the CDR3: TGTGCCAGCAGCCGGAAGTTAGGGGCAGGGAGTATCACAGATACGCAGTATTTT. The chain employs TRBV5-4 and TRBJ2-3; D may be TRBD1 or TRBD2 (5 bases each). This CDR3 comprises 18 residues. V was clipped by 4 bases and J by 2 bases, with 23 bases between them. CDR1 and CDR2 (germline): SGHNT, YYREEE (reference sequence).

The chain combines TRBV3-1 (or the pseudogene TRBV3-2) with TRBJ1-1, with a tentative D call TRBD1 (5 bases). V lost 3 bases and J lost 4, with 12 bases in between. CDR1 and CDR2 from the germline V gene are LGHDT and YNNKEL (reference sequence). The CDR3 spans 14 residues. CDR3 protein: CASSQQGEGTEAFF. Written as DNA, the CDR3 is TGTGCCAGCAGCCAGCAAGGGGAGGGCACTGAAGCTTTCTTT.

V usage is TRBV2 and J usage is TRBJ2-6; weak D call: TRBD2 (5 bases). Trimming left V 6 bases short and J 0 bases short, with 6 bases between. This CDR3 comprises 14 residues. Germline assignment: CDR1 SNHLY and CDR2 FYNNEI. For the CDR3, the DNA is TGTGCCAGCAGGAGGGTCTCTGGGGCCAACGTCCTGACTTTC. Translation gives CASRRVSGANVLTF.

The rearrangement joins TRBV28 to TRBJ2-1, with unresolved D. CDR3 length: 14 residues. V was cut by 3 bases and J by 7 bases, with 13 bases left in between. Germline V gene sequence: CDR1 MDHEN, CDR2 SYDVKM. CDR3 nucleotide sequence: TGTGCCAGCAGTTTTTTCGGGTTGTGGAATGAGCAGTTCTTC. As protein: CASSFFGLWNEQFF. Looking up the rest from reference TRBV28 and TRBJ2-1 gives the full variable domain: DVKVTQSSRYLVKRTGEKVFLECVQDMDHENMFWYRQDPGLGLRLIYFSYDVKMKEKGDIPEGYSVSREKKERFSLILESASTNQTSMYLCASSFFGLWNEQFFGPGTRLTVL.

J is TRBJ2-3 and V is TRBV10-3; tentatively, D is TRBD1 (5 bases). This CDR3 contains 14 residues. Trimming stripped 4 bases from V and 5 bases from J, with 13 bases between. Per germline, CDR1 ENHRY and CDR2 SYGVKD. CDR3 sequence (DNA): TGTGCCATCAGTGGTGGCAGGGATGTAGATACGCAGTATTTT. It is translated as CAISGGRDVDTQYF.

The rearrangement uses TRBV7-8 and TRBJ1-3; 8 positions agree with TRBD1. In germline, CDR1 is SGHVS, CDR2 FQNEAQ. The CDR3 runs 17 residues. The junction had 14 bases not matched to a gene; V was cut back by 1 base and J by 9 bases. The CDR3 DNA follows: TGTGCCAGCAGCTTAGTGGCCGCGTCAGGGGGCGCGGGCACCATATATTTT. Translated, it gives CASSLVAASGGAGTIYF.